This TCR beta chain was captured by sequencing in a study of cytomegalovirus exposure and HLA in healthy donors. Trimming took 1 base from V and 5 from J, leaving 11 bases between them. The CDR3 is made up of 15 amino acids. CDR1 SGHVS and CDR2 FQNEAQ come from the germline V gene. TCRdb keeps only in-frame clones here, not all; method: immunoSEQ multiplex PCR. The table includes about 160,000 clones, roughly 91% detected once. Study-wide results and caveats: Cytomegalovirus status, reportedly, was diagnosed with high specificity and sensitivity by the classifier. Cytomegalovirus association was assigned to 170 or so TCR beta chains.

Note on this clone: What it recognizes is unknown.

The clonotype originates from a woman younger than 35 in good health and CMV-seropositive. Sequencing was carried out using PBMCs. This chain joins TRBV7-8 and TRBJ1-4, with D possibly matching TRBD1 (6 bases). CDR3 sequence reads: CASSLVRQGNEKLFF. The CDR3 DNA is TGTGCCAGCAGCTTAGTTAGGCAGGGGAATGAAAAACTGTTTTTT.